Reported below is one T cell receptor (beta chain). The sample is drawn from a study of blood T cell repertoires in COVID-19. Trimming took 3 bases from V and 9 from J; bases not matched to a gene: 4. The CDR3 length is 14 residues. From germline, CDR1 is SEHNR and CDR2 FQNEAQ (reference sequence). Assay used: immunoSEQ multiplex PCR; TCRdb lists only in-frame clones, some missing. The sample has around 230,000 clones, around 90% seen once. The TCR comes from a woman aged 25 to 39 who had recovered from COVID-19. Sequenced: PBMCs or T cells enriched from blood (not recorded which). This chain joins TRBV7-9 and TRBJ1-6, with 8 positions matching TRBD1. This chain's CDR3 is CASSFDRGGSPLHF. The CDR3 DNA reads as TGTGCCAGCAGCTTCGACAGGGGAGGTTCACCCCTCCACTTT.